The 5 T cell receptor beta chains listed next were all sequenced from one sample in a study of shared clonotypes between healthy human individuals. Assay used: immunoSEQ multiplex PCR; TCRdb lists only in-frame clones, some missing. Of approximately 2,200,000 clones in the sample, 90% to 95% were seen once. CD45RO negativity and positive selection for CCR7 defined naive CD8 cells, a population that excluded terminally differentiated effector memory CD45RA+ cells. The sequencing input was naive CD8+ T cells from PBMCs. These receptor sequences come from a man aged 18 to 30 in good health. Some clones in this sample may be carry-over from other donors' samples.

The chain combines TRBV25-1 with TRBJ2-7; TRBD1 matches 11 bases. The ends lost 8 bases at V and 6 bases at J; junction bases unmatched: 6. CDR1 is MGHDK, CDR2 SYGVNS, per germline. The CDR3 loop spans 13 amino acids. CDR3 bases: TGTGCCAGCCATGGACAGGGGGCAAGCGAGCAGTACTTC. The encoded protein is CASHGQGASEQYF.

The rearrangement links TRBV10-3 to TRBJ1-2; possibly TRBD1 for D (6 bases). Trimming removed 3 bases from V and 4 bases from J, with 15 bases in between. Germline V gene lookup returns CDR1 ENHRY and CDR2 SYGVKD. The CDR3 is 15 amino acids. CDR3 DNA: TGTGCCATCAGTGATTCAGGGGTGAGCACCTATGGCTACACCTTC. Its translation is CAISDSGVSTYGYTF.

V gene TRBV4-1 combines with J gene TRBJ2-5; possible D gene TRBD1, 5 bases. The CDR3 covers 13 residues. The germline gives CDR1 MGHRA, CDR2 YSYEKL. Deletions cut 1 base from V and 6 bases from J, with 9 bases between. The CDR3 sequence is CASSQVGEQTQYF. In nucleotides, the CDR3 is TGCGCCAGCAGCCAAGTAGGGGAACAGACCCAGTACTTC.

The V call is TRBV19, the J call TRBJ1-1; D unresolved. The CDR3 is made up of 12 amino acids. Germline V lookup: CDR1 LNHDA, CDR2 SQIVND (reference sequence). Trimming shortened V by 6 bases and J by 6 bases, and 11 bases separated the two germline ends. In DNA, the CDR3 is TGTGCCAGTAGGCAGTATACTGCTGAAGCTTTCTTT. It translates to CASRQYTAEAFF.

The chain links TRBV29-1 to TRBJ2-7; TRBD1 might be the D (5 bases). This CDR3 contains 12 residues. V dropped 1 base and J dropped 5 bases, with 9 bases sitting between them. The germline gives CDR1 SQVTM, CDR2 ANQGSEA. CDR3 region: CSVEVLGHEQYF. The CDR3 DNA reads TGCAGCGTTGAAGTCCTGGGGCACGAGCAGTACTTC.